A single sample gave rise to the 26 T cell receptor beta chains below, sequenced in a study of post-analysis software for immune sequencing data. General study findings and limits: In patients, TRBV5-6, TRBV5-1 and TRBV20-1 belonged to 4 or 5 TRBV segments found more frequently than in controls.

What these receptors recognize is not known. TCR beta cDNA libraries had unique molecular identifiers. TCRdb analysed the PCR reads with MiXCR anew, one entry per CDR3 protein. The profile shows roughly 570,000 distinct CDR3 sequences, around 31% of them singletons. The sample taken for sequencing was blood. The source is a girl aged 2-17 years with multiple sclerosis.

The CDR3: CASSLISRQETQYF. CDR3 coding DNA: TGTGCCAGCAGCTTGATCTCCAGGCAAGAGACCCAGTACTTC. The V call is TRBV5-6, the J call TRBJ2-5; D call uncertain. Germline values: CDR1 SGHDT, CDR2 YYEEEE. This CDR3 comprises 14 residues. V gave up 1 base and J gave up 2 bases, with 9 bases separating them.

In its sample, this clonotype was seen a few times. The chain combines TRBV5-5 with TRBJ1-1, with a possible D match to TRBD1 (5 bases). In germline, CDR1 is SGHKS, CDR2 YYEKEE (reference sequence). The CDR3 sequence is 14 residues long. V lost 2 bases, J lost 1 base, and 9 bases lay in between. CDR3 in DNA: TGTGCCAGCAGCTTCCAGGGACCGAACACTGAAGCTTTCTTT. Encoded protein: CASSFQGPNTEAFF.

The rearrangement joins TRBV5-1 to TRBJ2-1, with 9 bases aligning to TRBD2. J lost 2 bases, V lost 1 base, and 10 bases had no gene match. The CDR3 contains 18 residues. In germline, CDR1 is SGHRS, CDR2 YFSETQ. The CDR3 DNA reads TGCGCCAGCAGCTTGATCTCGGGACTAGCCCCCACCTACAATGAGCAGTTCTTC. This encodes CASSLISGLAPTYNEQFF. The full variable domain, in which reference TRBV5-1 and TRBJ2-1 provide the parts outside the CDR3, is KAGVTQTPRYLIKTRGQQVTLSCSPISGHRSVSWYQQTPGQGLQFLFEYFSETQRNKGNFPGRFSGRQFSNSRSEMNVSTLELGDSALYLCASSLISGLAPTYNEQFFGPGTRLTVL.

This chain uses TRBV11-2 with TRBJ2-1; D is possibly TRBD2 (6 bases). Trimming stripped 4 bases from V and 5 bases from J, with 18 bases between. Germline CDR1 is SGHAT and CDR2 is FQNNGV. The CDR3 spans 16 residues. In DNA, the CDR3 is TGTGCCAGCAGCTCCCTCAAGGAGGGTAGGAACAATGAGCAGTTCTTC. The encoded protein is CASSSLKEGRNNEQFF.

This chain joins TRBV20-1 and TRBJ2-1; 8 bases agree with TRBD1. From germline, CDR1 is DFQATT and CDR2 SNEGSKA (reference sequence). The CDR3 contains 15 residues. Unmatched junction bases numbered 12, after V lost 3 bases and J lost 8 bases. The CDR3 DNA reads TGCAGTGCTAGTTGGATCGGACAGGGTAACCATGAGCAGTTCTTC. Translation gives CSASWIGQGNHEQFF.

This clonotype was counted a few times. The V call is TRBV5-1, the J call TRBJ2-7; TRBD1 agrees at 7 bases. Gene TRBJ2-5 matches the end of the DNA better, so the J call may be wrong. The CDR3 is made up of 16 amino acids. Germline V gives CDR1 SGHRS, CDR2 YFSETQ. CDR3 sequence: CASSFPGQLRSGTQYF. The CDR3 DNA reads TGCGCCAGCAGCTTCCCGGGACAGCTTCGCTCGGGGACCCAGTACTTC.

This clonotype was counted between two and nine times. The chain has TRBV24-1 and TRBJ2-5, with 9 nucleotides matching TRBD1. CDR3 length: 16 amino acids. Germline trimming cut 2 bases from V and 5 bases from J; bases unmatched to any gene: 8. CDR1 KGHDR and CDR2 SFDVKD come from the germline V gene. The CDR3 sequence: CATSDSPGTGRETQYF. CDR3 bases: TGTGCCACCAGTGATTCGCCCGGGACAGGGCGGGAGACCCAGTACTTC.

Only a few counts were recorded for this clonotype. The rearrangement links TRBV20-1 to TRBJ2-4, with a weak D call TRBD1 (6 bases). The J call may not be correct, given that the DNA end is closer to TRBJ2-5. The CDR3 length is 15 residues. Germline V gene data show CDR1 as DFQATT and CDR2 as SNEGSKA (reference sequence). As DNA, the CDR3 is TGCAGTGCTAGATGGGGGCTCTATAATGAAAAGACCCAGTACTTC. It encodes CSARWGLYNEKTQYF.

This clonotype turned up a few times. V is TRBV15 and J is TRBJ1-1, with D tentatively TRBD1 (6 bases). CDR3 length equals 16 residues. Trimming stripped 3 bases from V and 3 bases from J, with 17 bases between. Germline loops: CDR1 LNHNV, CDR2 YYDKDF (reference sequence). This CDR3 is CATSSQGGGADTEAFF. The CDR3 DNA reads as TGTGCCACCAGCAGTCAAGGGGGGGGGGCGGACACTGAAGCTTTCTTT. Supplemented by reference TRBV15 and TRBJ1-1, the full variable domain reads DAMVIQNPRYQVTQFGKPVTLSCSQTLNHNVMYWYQQKSSQAPKLLFHYYDKDFNNEADTPDNFQSRRPNTSFCFLDIRSPGLGDTAMYLCATSSQGGGADTEAFFGQGTRLTVV.

This clonotype was observed once. The chain links TRBV29-1 to TRBJ2-3; 13 bases align to TRBD2. The CDR3 is 20 amino acids. The V segment lost 5 bases and the J segment 1 base; nucleotides outside the gene matches: 18. Germline lookup yields CDR1 SQVTM and CDR2 ANQGSEA. The CDR3 sequence: CSVQKRGLAGAVLGTDTQYF. The CDR3 nucleotides are TGCAGCGTTCAAAAACGAGGACTAGCGGGGGCGGTTTTGGGCACAGATACGCAGTATTTT.

This clonotype was observed a handful of times. The rearrangement uses TRBV20-1 and TRBJ2-7, with 7 bases fitting TRBD2. Per the germline V gene, CDR1 is DFQATT and CDR2 is SNEGSKA (reference sequence). CDR3 length: 13 amino acids. Germline trimming cut 2 bases from V and 10 bases from J; bases unmatched to any gene: 11. CDR3 coding DNA: TGCAGTGCTAGAAAGGCGCCTCGGGAGGCCCAGTACTTC. It yields the protein CSARKAPREAQYF.

This clonotype was picked up a small number of times. The chain couples TRBV5-5 to TRBJ2-5; either TRBD1 or TRBD2 may fit D (5 bases each). With 4 bases removed from V and 5 bases from J, the gap between germline ends came to 21 bases. CDR3 size: 16 residues. CDR1 is SGHKS and CDR2 is YYEKEE in the germline V gene (reference sequence). CDR3 nucleotide sequence: TGTGCCAGCAGCCGCTATCTGGGCAGTGGGGACGAGACCCAGTACTTC. Protein sequence: CASSRYLGSGDETQYF.

The V and J genes are TRBV7-8 and TRBJ2-5; 7 bases line up with TRBD2. Germline assignment: CDR1 SGHVS and CDR2 FQNEAQ. J lost 2 bases, V lost 5 bases, and 14 bases had no gene match. CDR3 length: 17 residues. The CDR3 protein is CASSRSFLGLVQETQYF. The CDR3 region has the DNA TGTGCCAGCAGCCGAAGTTTTTTAGGACTAGTTCAAGAGACCCAGTACTTC.

This chain links TRBV29-1 with TRBJ1-1; 9 nucleotides line up with TRBD1. Trimming took 1 base from V and 5 from J; bases not matched to a gene: 11. The CDR3 is made up of 16 amino acids. The V gene's germline CDR1 is SQVTM and CDR2 ANQGSEA. CDR3: CSVEVWTGDSGTEAFF. CDR3 DNA sequence: TGCAGCGTTGAAGTTTGGACAGGGGATAGTGGAACTGAAGCTTTCTTT.

This chain uses TRBV28 with TRBJ1-6; D gene unclear. With 6 bases removed from V and 10 bases from J, the gap between germline ends came to 13 bases. The germline CDR1 and CDR2 sequences are MDHEN and SYDVKM. CDR3 length equals 13 residues. The CDR3 bases are TGTGCCAGCAGCCCTTCGGACCCCTCACCCCTCCACTTT. Protein sequence: CASSPSDPSPLHF.

In its sample, this clonotype was seen a few times. The chain carries TRBV6-2 or TRBV6-3 and TRBJ1-4; tentatively, D is TRBD1 (6 bases). This CDR3 comprises 14 residues. Per the germline V gene, CDR1 is MNHEY and CDR2 is SVGEGT. Trimming pared 6 bases from V and 8 bases from J, leaving 16 bases between. The CDR3 loop is CASSVTGFREKLFF. CDR3 nucleotides: TGTGCCAGCAGCGTTACAGGGTTTCGAGAAAAACTGTTTTTT.

The chain employs TRBV20-1 and TRBJ2-3; 9 nucleotides align to TRBD2. With V trimmed by 2 bases and J by 3 bases, 15 bases remained unmatched. The CDR3 extends over 18 amino acids. CDR1 DFQATT and CDR2 SNEGSKA come from the germline V gene (reference sequence). CDR3 residues: CSARITSLPGLATDTQYF. The CDR3 DNA is TGCAGTGCTAGAATAACGTCCCTGCCGGGACTAGCAACAGATACGCAGTATTTT.

Ten or more counts support this clonotype. The chain recombines TRBV4-2 with TRBJ2-5, with D perhaps matching TRBD2 (6 bases). CDR3 length: 15 amino acids. Germline assignment: CDR1 LGHNA and CDR2 YNFKEQ. V gave up 4 bases and J gave up 0 bases, with 12 bases separating them. The CDR3 sequence: CASSRGGGDQETQYF. The CDR3 DNA reads as TGTGCCAGCAGCCGGGGCGGAGGGGACCAAGAGACCCAGTACTTC.

The chain uses TRBV4-2 and TRBJ2-7, with D possibly matching TRBD2 (6 bases). The J call may be faulty, since TRBJ2-5 better matches the DNA end. Per germline, CDR1 LGHNA and CDR2 YNFKEQ. The CDR3 has 15 amino acids. The CDR3 protein is CASSQEGGWGETQYF. For the CDR3, the DNA is TGTGCCAGCAGCCAAGAGGGAGGATGGGGGGAGACCCAGTACTTC.

Only a few counts were recorded for this clonotype. V gene TRBV15 combines with J gene TRBJ2-1; D gene ambiguous. V was clipped by 1 base and J by 2 bases, with 12 bases between them. Germline CDR1 is LNHNV and CDR2 is YYDKDF (reference sequence). The CDR3 sequence is 16 residues long. The DNA for the CDR3 is TGTGCCACCAGCAGAGGAAAATTAAGAACCTACAATGAGCAGTTCTTC. Encoded protein: CATSRGKLRTYNEQFF.

This chain links TRBV20-1 with TRBJ2-3; tentative D call: TRBD1 (6 bases). Germline CDR1 reads DFQATT; CDR2 reads SNEGSKA (reference sequence). This CDR3 has 15 residues. V lost 5 bases and J lost 2, with 17 bases in between. The CDR3 protein is CSASRGTFDTDTQYF. DNA for the CDR3: TGCAGTGCTTCCAGGGGCACTTTTGACACAGATACGCAGTATTTT.

This clonotype was observed once. Germline and junction disagree at one end, which may indicate a read error. In nucleotides, the CDR3 is TGCGGCGTTGTGGGGCAGAACGGCTACACCTTC. Translating it yields CGVVGQNGYTF. The V gene is TRBV29-1, the J gene TRBJ1-2, with D tentatively TRBD1 (5 bases). The CDR3 covers 11 residues. CDR1 is SQVTM, CDR2 ANQGSEA, per germline.

This clonotype was observed a handful of times. The chain links TRBV5-6 to TRBJ2-7; D may match TRBD1 or TRBD2 (5 bases each). CDR3 length equals 16 residues. Trimming shortened V by 4 bases and J by 2 bases, and 19 bases separated the two germline ends. In germline, CDR1 is SGHDT, CDR2 YYEEEE. CDR3 sequence: CASSPETWDGPYEQYF. Written as DNA, the CDR3 is TGTGCCAGCAGCCCTGAGACCTGGGACGGACCCTACGAGCAGTACTTC.

The chain couples TRBV20-1 to TRBJ2-7, with D uncertain. The CDR3 extends over 12 amino acids. Germline CDR1 is DFQATT and CDR2 is SNEGSKA (reference sequence). V dropped 6 bases and J dropped 3 bases, with 12 bases sitting between them. The CDR3 here is CSADGPYYEQYF. CDR3 coding DNA: TGCAGTGCCGACGGGCCCTACTACGAGCAGTACTTC.

This clonotype turned up a few times. The CDR3 nucleotides read TGTGCCAGCAGCACTAGCGGGGGGGCTTTCACAGATACGCAGTATTTT. Protein: CASSTSGGAFTDTQYF. The rearrangement joins TRBV11-2 to TRBJ2-3; 13 positions agree with TRBD2. Germline CDR1 is SGHAT and CDR2 is FQNNGV. Trimming at V came to 5 bases and at J to 2 bases, leaving 4 bases not matched to a gene. The CDR3 has 16 residues.

This chain links TRBV4-3 with TRBJ2-5; no definite D call. The CDR3 is made up of 13 amino acids. V was shortened by 3 bases and J by 3 bases, with 8 bases between the two germline ends. Looked up from germline, CDR1 is LGHNA and CDR2 is YSLEER. In DNA, the CDR3 is TGCGCCAGCAGCCAGGACCTGAAAGAGACCCAGTACTTC. Its protein is CASSQDLKETQYF.